This T cell receptor beta chain was observed in a study of tumor-infiltrating lymphocytes in primary liver carcinoma. Study findings and constraints: Blood fell significantly below tumors in its top-250-clone fraction (p = 0.039).

The roughly 20-34 mg bulk tissue piece was not sorted before simultaneous RNA and DNA extraction. TCR beta cDNA was prepared out of around 460 ng total RNA by means of a constant-region primer. Three nested multiplex PCR rounds of slightly modified ARM-PCR generated TCR beta libraries. Amplification in the first two PCR rounds was performed using TRBV1-TRBV30 forward primers and a C-beta reverse primer for approximately 10 cycles each. TCRdb reprocessed the multiplex PCR reads with MiXCR, giving one entry per CDR3 protein. This sample has about 44,000 distinct CDR3 sequences, with about three quarters found just once. To note about this clonotype: Its antigen remains unidentified. A junction boundary mismatches the germline segment, possibly from a read error.

CDR3 size: 17 residues. Sequenced input: liver tumor tissue from sampling region 3. Stated subset: tumor region T3, left-lateral pole. The sequence was collected from a man between 40 and 49 years old with primary liver carcinoma and hepatitis B virus infection. The chain links TRBV12-3 or TRBV12-4 to TRBJ2-3, with D possibly being TRBD1 (6 bases). This CDR3 reads CASSYRDSRGRTVTQYF. In DNA, the CDR3 is TGTGCCAGCAGTTATAGGGATTCCAGAGGTAGGACAGTTACGCAGTATTTT.